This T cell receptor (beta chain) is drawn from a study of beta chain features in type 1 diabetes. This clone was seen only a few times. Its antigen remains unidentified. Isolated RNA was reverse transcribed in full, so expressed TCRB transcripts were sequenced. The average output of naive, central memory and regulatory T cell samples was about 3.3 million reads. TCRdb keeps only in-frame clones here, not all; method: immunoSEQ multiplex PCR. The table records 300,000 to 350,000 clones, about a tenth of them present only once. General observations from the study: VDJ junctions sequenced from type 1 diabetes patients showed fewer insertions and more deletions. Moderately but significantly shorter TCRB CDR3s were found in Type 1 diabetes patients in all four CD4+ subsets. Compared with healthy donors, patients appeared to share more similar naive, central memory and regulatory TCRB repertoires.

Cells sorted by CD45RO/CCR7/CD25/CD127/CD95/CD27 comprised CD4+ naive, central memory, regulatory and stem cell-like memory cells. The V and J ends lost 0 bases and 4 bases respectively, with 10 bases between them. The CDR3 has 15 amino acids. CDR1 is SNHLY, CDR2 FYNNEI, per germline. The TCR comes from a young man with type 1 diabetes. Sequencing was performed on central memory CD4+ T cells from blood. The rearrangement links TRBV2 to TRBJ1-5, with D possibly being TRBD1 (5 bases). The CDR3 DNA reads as TGTGCCAGCAGTGAAGCTCGCGCAGGGAATCAGCCCCAGCATTTT. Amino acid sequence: CASSEARAGNQPQHF.